These 18 T cell receptor beta chains share one sample of origin, sequenced in a study of PD-1 blockade in classical Hodgkin lymphoma. Assay: immunoSEQ multiplex PCR; the TCRdb copy retains only in-frame clones and omits some. The data show around 14,000 clones, with 90% to 95% seen just once and approximately 5% held by the top ten. Time point here: newly diagnosed, previously untreated cHL patient sample. Magnetic depletion of non-target cells from thawed PBMCs yielded purified CD8+ T cells. The sample comprised CD8+ T cells from blood. These receptors came from a human donor with classical Hodgkin lymphoma.

This chain connects TRBV29-1 to TRBJ2-1, with 14 bases that match TRBD2. With V trimmed by 8 bases and J by 8 bases, 5 bases remained unmatched. CDR3 length: 13 amino acids. Germline CDR1 SQVTM, CDR2 ANQGSEA. CDR3 sequence: CSPWGLAGDEQFF. The CDR3 nucleotides are TGCAGCCCCTGGGGACTAGCGGGAGATGAGCAGTTCTTC.

The chain links TRBV30 to TRBJ2-1; no clear D gene. The V end lost 0 bases, the J end lost 8 bases, and 5 bases lay between the germline ends. CDR3 length: 11 amino acids. From germline, CDR1 is GTSNPN and CDR2 SVGIG (reference sequence). The CDR3 protein is CAWSVGYEQFF. The CDR3 nucleotides are TGTGCCTGGAGTGTAGGTTATGAGCAGTTCTTC.

The V gene is TRBV5-4, the J gene TRBJ2-1; TRBD2 matches 11 bases. The CDR3 consists of 16 residues. In germline, CDR1 is SGHNT, CDR2 YYREEE (reference sequence). J was trimmed by 0 bases and V by 6 bases; bases with no gene match: 5. The DNA of the CDR3 is TGTGCCAGCACCCCTAGCGGGGGGAGCTCCTACAATGAGCAGTTCTTC. Translation gives CASTPSGGSSYNEQFF.

V is TRBV2 and J is TRBJ2-3; 10 bases agree with TRBD2. CDR1 and CDR2 from the germline V gene are SNHLY and FYNNEI. CDR3 length equals 15 residues. V was clipped by 5 bases and J by 2 bases; unmatched bases: 4. The CDR3 protein is CASSSSGGDTDTQYF. CDR3 in DNA: TGTGCCAGCAGTTCTAGCGGGGGAGACACAGATACGCAGTATTTT. Full variable domain (missing parts from reference TRBV2 and TRBJ2-3): EPEVTQTPSHQVTQMGQEVILRCVPISNHLYFYWYRQILGQKVEFLVSFYNNEISEKSEIFDDQFSVERPDGSNFTLKIRSTKLEDSAMYFCASSSSGGDTDTQYFGPGTRLTVL.

The chain combines TRBV28 with TRBJ1-2; no firm D call. This CDR3 is 12 amino acids long. Between the trimmed V and J ends, which lost 1 base and 6 bases, there was a span of 6 bases. Germline lookup yields CDR1 MDHEN and CDR2 SYDVKM. Here the CDR3 reads CASSLLGDGYTF. The CDR3, as DNA: TGTGCCAGCAGTTTATTAGGCGATGGCTACACCTTC.

The rearrangement links TRBV7-2 to TRBJ1-2; TRBD1 agrees at 12 bases. V shed 5 bases, J shed 4 bases, and the junction held 11 bases outside the gene matches. The CDR3 has 17 residues. Germline V gene data show CDR1 as SGHTA and CDR2 as FQGNSA. CDR3 sequence: CASSAWPGTGGAYGYTF. In DNA form, the CDR3 reads TGTGCCAGCAGCGCATGGCCCGGGACAGGGGGCGCCTATGGCTACACCTTC.

The gene calls are TRBV19 and TRBJ2-7, with D perhaps TRBD2 (5 bases). CDR1 LNHDA and CDR2 SQIVND come from the germline V gene (reference sequence). Trimming took 6 bases from V and 7 from J, leaving 13 bases between them. This CDR3 spans 12 amino acids. The CDR3, as DNA: TGTGCCAGTAGCCCGGGAATCGCAGAGCAGTACTTC. Protein: CASSPGIAEQYF.

J is TRBJ1-1 and V is TRBV6-5; D might be TRBD1 (5 bases). The V and J ends lost 4 bases and 1 base respectively, with 13 bases between them. CDR3 length: 15 residues. CDR1 and CDR2 from the germline V gene are MNHEY and SVGAGI. The CDR3 sequence: CASSLGLMGNTEAFF. The CDR3 nucleotides are TGTGCCAGCAGTTTGGGACTGATGGGGAACACTGAAGCTTTCTTT.

The CDR3 sequence: CASSLGYTRREGTQYF. For the CDR3, the DNA is TGTGCCAGCAGCCTAGGTTACACTAGACGGGAGGGGACCCAGTACTTC. The rearrangement links TRBV11-2 to TRBJ2-5; 8 bases line up with TRBD2. V lost 5 bases to trimming and J lost 7 bases; unmatched junction nucleotides: 15. There are 16 residues in the CDR3. Germline lookup yields CDR1 SGHAT and CDR2 FQNNGV.

The J gene is TRBJ2-4, the V gene TRBV6-1, with 12 nucleotides matching TRBD1. Trimming took 4 bases from V and 2 from J; bases not matched to a gene: 6. The CDR3 runs to 17 residues. The germline V gene encodes CDR1 MNHNS and CDR2 SASEGT. CDR3 nucleotide sequence: TGTGCCAGCAGTGTTACGGGGACAGGGGGCTCCAAAAACATTCAGTACTTC. Translated, it gives CASSVTGTGGSKNIQYF.

J is TRBJ2-1 and V is TRBV30; D is perhaps TRBD2 (6 bases). Trimming left V 5 bases short and J 0 bases short, with 8 bases between. The V gene's germline CDR1 is GTSNPN and CDR2 SVGIG (reference sequence). This CDR3 has 13 amino acids. DNA for the CDR3: TGTGCCTGGGACGGGAGCTCCTACAATGAGCAGTTCTTC. As protein: CAWDGSSYNEQFF.

The V and J genes are TRBV28 and TRBJ2-3; tentatively, D is TRBD1 (6 bases). The length of the CDR3 is 15 residues. Germline V gene lookup returns CDR1 MDHEN and CDR2 SYDVKM. V dropped 2 bases and J dropped 0 bases, with 9 bases sitting between them. Here the CDR3 reads CASSLRTDSTDTQYF. For the CDR3, the DNA is TGTGCCAGCAGTTTACGGACAGACAGCACAGATACGCAGTATTTT.

The V gene is TRBV6-1, the J gene TRBJ2-1, with D possibly matching TRBD2 (5 bases). Deletions cut 8 bases from V and 1 base from J, with 12 bases between. This CDR3 spans 14 amino acids. The germline gives CDR1 MNHNS, CDR2 SASEGT. The CDR3 reads CASGGSGSYNEQFF. The CDR3 DNA reads TGTGCCAGCGGCGGTTCGGGATCCTACAATGAGCAGTTCTTC.

This sequence joins TRBV6-6 and TRBJ2-1, with a possible D match to TRBD2 (5 bases). Germline CDR1 and CDR2: MNHNY and SVGAGI (reference sequence). The V gene lost 0 bases and the J gene lost 6 bases, with 12 bases spanning the gap. This CDR3 spans 15 amino acids. The CDR3 protein is CASSYSNGIFNEQFF. The CDR3 DNA is TGTGCCAGCAGTTACTCGAACGGGATCTTCAATGAGCAGTTCTTC.

The sample holds a few counts of this clone. The chain joins TRBV7-9 to TRBJ2-7; no reliable D call. CDR3 length: 15 amino acids. V lost 4 bases, J lost 2 bases, and 15 bases lay in between. CDR1 is SEHNR, CDR2 FQNEAQ, per germline (reference sequence). The CDR3: CASSSDRSPTYEQYV. CDR3 nucleotides: TGTGCCAGCAGCTCCGACCGTAGCCCAACCTACGAGCAGTACGTC.

V gene TRBV27 combines with J gene TRBJ2-7; TRBD1 matches at 8 bases. This CDR3 has 14 amino acids. Germline values: CDR1 MNHEY, CDR2 SMNVEV (reference sequence). V lost 5 bases and J lost 3; bases outside the gene matches: 6. The CDR3 DNA reads TGTGCCAGCAGTCGGACAGGGATCATCTACGAGCAGTACTTC. It specifies CASSRTGIIYEQYF.

This chain uses TRBV7-4 with TRBJ2-3; no firm D call. The CDR3 extends over 13 amino acids. Germline V CDR1 and CDR2: SGHVT, SQSDAQ. V lost 1 base to trimming and J lost 4 bases, with 6 bases between them. This chain's CDR3 is CASSLEQADTQYF. DNA for the CDR3: TGTGCCAGCAGCTTAGAGCAGGCAGATACGCAGTATTTT. Full variable domain (remainder filled in from reference TRBV7-4 and TRBJ2-3): GAGVSQSPRYKVAKRGRDVALRCDSISGHVTLYWYRQTLGQGSEVLTYSQSDAQRDKSGRPSGRFSAERPERSVSTLKIQRTEQGDSAVYLCASSLEQADTQYFGPGTRLTVL.

The chain has TRBV5-1 and TRBJ2-7; 7 bases match TRBD1. Unmatched junction bases numbered 6, after V lost 9 bases and J lost 0 bases. The germline CDR1 and CDR2 sequences are SGHRS and YFSETQ. This CDR3 spans 13 amino acids. The CDR3 DNA follows: TGCGCCACCCGGGACAGTAGCTCCTACGAGCAGTACTTC. Amino acid sequence: CATRDSSSYEQYF.